The 2 T cell receptor beta chains below come from one sample, sequenced in a study (dated by TCRdb to the mid-2010s). The receptor library was made with 5' RACE. Sequencing took place on an Illumina MiSeq. TCRdb took the public reads, trimmed them with fastp at Q25, ran MiXCR for clone calling and kept in-frame beta chains. Every distinct CDR3 protein forms one entry, paired with its most common genes and DNA. In all, the sample holds 62,000 or so distinct CDR3 sequences, and around 24% of those were seen once. 2% to 2.5% of the sample is taken by the ten largest. Cells that were CD4+CD25+CD127-/low were isolated as Tregs. Sequencing was performed on tumor-infiltrating Tregs sorted from the breast tumor. All receptors come from a female donor with breast cancer.

This clonotype turned up a few times. Here the CDR3 reads CSATRDYTHEQFF. DNA of the CDR3: TGCAGTGCCACACGGGACTACACGCATGAGCAGTTCTTC. The chain combines TRBV20-1 with TRBJ2-1, with 7 bases lining up with TRBD2. Trimming cost V 6 bases and J 8 bases; bases outside gene matches: 10. The CDR3 extends over 13 amino acids. CDR1 is DFQATT, CDR2 SNEGSKA, per germline (reference sequence).

CDR3 DNA sequence: TGTGCCAGCAGCCACTTGGACAGAAACTATGGCTACACCTTC. It encodes CASSHLDRNYGYTF. The chain uses TRBV3-1 and TRBJ1-2; tentatively, D is TRBD1 (6 bases). The germline gives CDR1 LGHDT, CDR2 YNNKEL (reference sequence). The CDR3 is 14 amino acids. V lost 3 bases and J 2 bases, leaving 10 bases between the germline ends. The full variable domain, in which reference TRBV3-1 and TRBJ1-2 provide the parts outside the CDR3, is DTAVSQTPKYLVTQMGNDKSIKCEQNLGHDTMYWYKQDSKKFLKIMFSYNNKELIINETVPNRFSPKSPDKAHLNLHINSLELGDSAVYFCASSHLDRNYGYTFGSGTRLTVV.